This TCR beta chain was obtained from a study of shared clonotypes between healthy human individuals. There are 16 residues in the CDR3. V was cut by 3 bases and J by 0 bases, with 12 bases left in between. CDR1 and CDR2 (germline): MNHEY, SMNVEV (reference sequence). The naive CD8 population came from CD45RO-negative cells selected for CCR7, without terminally differentiated effector memory CD45RA+ cells. TCRdb's copy holds only in-frame clones and misses some; the assay was immunoSEQ multiplex PCR. In the table there are about 2,100,000 clones, about 92% of which are singletons. The chain carries TRBV27 and TRBJ1-5; D gene ambiguous. Specimen: naive CD8+ T cells from PBMCs. The clonotype comes from a man aged 18 to 29 in good health. Some clones in this sample may be carry-over from other donors' samples. As DNA, the CDR3 is TGTGCCAGCAGTTTGTGGGGTCCCTATAGCAATCAGCCCCAGCATTTT. It codes for CASSLWGPYSNQPQHF.